What follows describes a single T cell receptor (beta chain). The data were taken from a study of beta chain features in type 1 diabetes. The study reverse transcribed the entire isolated RNA, so it sequenced expressed TCRB transcripts. The table came from immunoSEQ multiplex PCR; TCRdb's copy has only in-frame clones and leaves some out. Here the sample spans hundreds of thousands of clones, 15% to 17% being singletons. Using CD45RO/CCR7/CD25/CD127/CD95/CD27, CD4+ naive, central memory, regulatory and stem cell-like memory cells were sorted. The purity of all sorted populations exceeded 98%. The germline CDR1 and CDR2 sequences are ENHRY and SYGVKD. The CDR3 extends over 14 amino acids. The ends were cut back, 7 bases at V and 2 bases at J, with 14 bases in the middle.

The chain couples TRBV10-3 to TRBJ1-2, with D perhaps matching TRBD1 (6 bases). Input material: naive CD4+ T cells from blood. The source of this sequence is a man younger than 35 in good health. DNA for the CDR3: TGTGCCATCACCCGGACAGAGGACAACTATGGCTACACCTTC. Amino acid sequence: CAITRTEDNYGYTF.